This paragraph covers one T cell receptor beta chain sequence. Time point indicated: patch test 1, 2 weeks after DPC sensitization. As for treatment: therapeutic diphenylcyclopropenone sensitization with weekly scalp DPC. Whole blood, unfractionated, served as the material for total RNA extraction. The record originates from a study of human T cells and chemical hapten exposure. The wider study: On roughly 2 cm by roughly 2 cm of upper inner arm skin, sensitization was performed with 2% DPC.

The V end lost 6 bases, the J end lost 4 bases, and 11 bases lay between the germline ends. This CDR3 comprises 13 residues. Each CDR3 protein is one row after TCRdb ran MiXCR on the RACE reads. This sample has more than 30,000 distinct CDR3 sequences, with more than 6% found just once. Material: whole blood, obtained in connection with sensitization to the hapten diphenylcyclopropenone (DPC). The receptor was isolated from a woman in her thirties with alopecia areata. Some clones in this sample may be carry-over from other donors' samples. V and J are TRBV12-3 or TRBV12-4 and TRBJ2-3; D gene uncertain. CDR3 region: CASRETGPDTQYF. The CDR3 DNA reads as TGTGCCAGCAGAGAGACTGGGCCAGATACGCAGTATTTT.